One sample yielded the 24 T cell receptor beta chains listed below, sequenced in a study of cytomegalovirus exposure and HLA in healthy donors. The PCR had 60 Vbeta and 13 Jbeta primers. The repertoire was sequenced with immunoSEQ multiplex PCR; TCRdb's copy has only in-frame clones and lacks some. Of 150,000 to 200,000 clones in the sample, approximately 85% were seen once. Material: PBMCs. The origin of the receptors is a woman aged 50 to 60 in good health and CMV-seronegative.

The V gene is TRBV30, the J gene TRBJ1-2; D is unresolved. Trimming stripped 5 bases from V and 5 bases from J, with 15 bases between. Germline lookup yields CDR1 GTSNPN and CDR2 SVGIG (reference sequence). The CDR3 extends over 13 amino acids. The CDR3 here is CAWFSQAFYGYTF. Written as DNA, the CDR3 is TGTGCCTGGTTCTCCCAGGCCTTTTATGGCTACACCTTC.

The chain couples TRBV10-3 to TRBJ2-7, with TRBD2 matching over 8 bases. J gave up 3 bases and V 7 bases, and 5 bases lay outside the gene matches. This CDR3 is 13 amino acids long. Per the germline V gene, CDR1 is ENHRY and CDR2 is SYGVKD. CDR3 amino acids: CAINPGTSYEQYF. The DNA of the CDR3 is TGTGCCATCAACCCCGGGACTAGCTACGAGCAGTACTTC.

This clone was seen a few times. The CDR3 DNA reads as TGTGCCAGCAGCTTAATGGGGGGTCAAGGATACAATGAGCAGTTCTTC. This gives the protein CASSLMGGQGYNEQFF. The chain links TRBV7-3 to TRBJ2-1; the D gene is possibly TRBD2 (6 bases). Germline CDR1 SGHTA, CDR2 FQGTGA. V was pared by 1 base and J by 4 bases, with 14 bases between. The CDR3 has 16 residues.

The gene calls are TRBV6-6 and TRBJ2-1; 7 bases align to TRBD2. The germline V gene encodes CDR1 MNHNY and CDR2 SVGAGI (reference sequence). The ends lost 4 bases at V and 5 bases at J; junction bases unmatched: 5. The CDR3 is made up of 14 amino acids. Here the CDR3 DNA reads TGTGCCAGCAGTTCCCCCCTAGCGGACAATGAGCAGTTCTTC. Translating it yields CASSSPLADNEQFF.

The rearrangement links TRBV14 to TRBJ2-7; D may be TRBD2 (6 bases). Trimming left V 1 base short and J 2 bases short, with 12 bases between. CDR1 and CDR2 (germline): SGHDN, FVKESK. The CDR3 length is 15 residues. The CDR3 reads CASSQVKAGTYEQYF. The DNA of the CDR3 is TGTGCCAGCAGCCAAGTAAAAGCGGGTACCTACGAGCAGTACTTC.

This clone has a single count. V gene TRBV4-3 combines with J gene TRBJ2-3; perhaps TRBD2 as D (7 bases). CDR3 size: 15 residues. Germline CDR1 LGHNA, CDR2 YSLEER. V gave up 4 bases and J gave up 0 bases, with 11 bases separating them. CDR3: CASSLGGASTDTQYF. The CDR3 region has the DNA TGCGCCAGCAGCCTTGGGGGGGCTAGCACAGATACGCAGTATTTT.

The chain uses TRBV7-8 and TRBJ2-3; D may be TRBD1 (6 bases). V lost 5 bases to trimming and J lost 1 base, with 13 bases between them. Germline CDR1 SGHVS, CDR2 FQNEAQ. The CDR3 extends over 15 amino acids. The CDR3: CASSGSQGGTDTQYF. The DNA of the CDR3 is TGTGCCAGCAGCGGATCACAGGGAGGCACAGATACGCAGTATTTT. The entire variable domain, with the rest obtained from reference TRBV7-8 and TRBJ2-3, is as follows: GAGVSQSPRYKVAKRGQDVALRCDPISGHVSLFWYQQALGQGPEFLTYFQNEAQLDKSGLPSDRFFAERPEGSVSTLKIQRTQQEDSAVYLCASSGSQGGTDTQYFGPGTRLTVL.

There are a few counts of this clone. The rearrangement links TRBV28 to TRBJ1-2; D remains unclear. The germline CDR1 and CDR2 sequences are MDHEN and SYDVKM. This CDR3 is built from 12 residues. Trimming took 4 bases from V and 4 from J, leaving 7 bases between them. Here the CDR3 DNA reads TGTGCCAGCAGTTCTGACTCCTATGGCTACACCTTC. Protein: CASSSDSYGYTF.

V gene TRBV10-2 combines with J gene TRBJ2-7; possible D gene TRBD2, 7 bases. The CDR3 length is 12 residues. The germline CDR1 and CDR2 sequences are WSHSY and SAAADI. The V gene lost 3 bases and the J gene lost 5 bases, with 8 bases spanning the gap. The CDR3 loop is CASSEGGDEQYF. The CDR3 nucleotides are TGCGCCAGCAGTGAAGGGGGGGACGAGCAGTACTTC.

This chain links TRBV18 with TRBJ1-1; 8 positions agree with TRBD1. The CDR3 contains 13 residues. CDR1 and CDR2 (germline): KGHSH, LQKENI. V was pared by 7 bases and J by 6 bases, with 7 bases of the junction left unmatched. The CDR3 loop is CASLRDRGAEAFF. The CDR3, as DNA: TGTGCCAGCTTACGAGACAGGGGCGCTGAAGCTTTCTTT.

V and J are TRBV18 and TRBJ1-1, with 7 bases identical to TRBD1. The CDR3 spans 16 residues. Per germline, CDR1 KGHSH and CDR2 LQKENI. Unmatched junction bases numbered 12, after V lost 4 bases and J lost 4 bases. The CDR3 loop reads CASSLNRGNLGTEAFF. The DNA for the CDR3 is TGTGCCAGCTCACTCAACAGGGGAAATCTTGGCACTGAAGCTTTCTTT.

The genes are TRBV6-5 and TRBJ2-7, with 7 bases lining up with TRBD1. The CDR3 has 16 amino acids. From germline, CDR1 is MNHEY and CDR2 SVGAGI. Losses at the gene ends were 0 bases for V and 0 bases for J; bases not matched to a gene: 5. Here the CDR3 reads CASSYSIGTDSYEQYF. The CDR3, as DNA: TGTGCCAGCAGTTACTCGATAGGGACAGACTCCTACGAGCAGTACTTC.

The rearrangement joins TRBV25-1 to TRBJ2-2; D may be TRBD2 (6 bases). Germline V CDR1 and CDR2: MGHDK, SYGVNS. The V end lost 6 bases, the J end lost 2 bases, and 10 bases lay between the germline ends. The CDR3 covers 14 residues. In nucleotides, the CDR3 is TGTGCCAGCAGCCGGGACTTCAACACCGGGGAGCTGTTTTTT. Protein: CASSRDFNTGELFF.

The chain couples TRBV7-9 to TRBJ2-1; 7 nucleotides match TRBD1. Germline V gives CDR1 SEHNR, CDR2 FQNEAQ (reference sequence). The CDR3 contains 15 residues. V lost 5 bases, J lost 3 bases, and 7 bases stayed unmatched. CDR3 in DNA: TGTGCCAGCAGCCTTACCGGGACAGACTACAATGAGCAGTTCTTC. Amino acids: CASSLTGTDYNEQFF. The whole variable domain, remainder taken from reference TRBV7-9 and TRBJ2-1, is DTGVSQNPRHKITKRGQNVTFRCDPISEHNRLYWYRQTLGQGPEFLTYFQNEAQLEKSRLLSDRFSAERPKGSFSTLEIQRTEQGDSAMYLCASSLTGTDYNEQFFGPGTRLTVL.

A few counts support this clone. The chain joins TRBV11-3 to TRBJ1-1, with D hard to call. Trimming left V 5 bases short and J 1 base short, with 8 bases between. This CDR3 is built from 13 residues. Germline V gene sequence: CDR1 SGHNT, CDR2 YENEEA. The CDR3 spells CASSADSNTEAFF. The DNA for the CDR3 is TGTGCCAGCAGCGCGGATTCGAACACTGAAGCTTTCTTT.

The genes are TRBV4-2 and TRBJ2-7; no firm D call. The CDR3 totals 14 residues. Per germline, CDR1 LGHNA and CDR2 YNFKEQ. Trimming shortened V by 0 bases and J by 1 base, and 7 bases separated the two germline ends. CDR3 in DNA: TGTGCCAGCAGCCAAGATAAACTATCCTACGAGCAGTACTTC. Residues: CASSQDKLSYEQYF.

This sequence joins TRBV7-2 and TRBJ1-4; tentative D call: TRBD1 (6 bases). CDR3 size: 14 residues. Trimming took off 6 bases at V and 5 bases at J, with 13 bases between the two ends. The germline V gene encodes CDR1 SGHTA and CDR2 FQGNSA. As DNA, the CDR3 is TGTGCCAGCAGGTTGGCAGGGGCGAATGAAAAACTGTTTTTT. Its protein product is CASRLAGANEKLFF. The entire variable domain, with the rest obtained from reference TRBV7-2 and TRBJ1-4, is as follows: GAGVSQSPSNKVTEKGKDVELRCDPISGHTALYWYRQSLGQGLEFLIYFQGNSAPDKSGLPSDRFSAERTGGSVSTLTIQRTQQEDSAVYLCASRLAGANEKLFFGSGTQLSVL.

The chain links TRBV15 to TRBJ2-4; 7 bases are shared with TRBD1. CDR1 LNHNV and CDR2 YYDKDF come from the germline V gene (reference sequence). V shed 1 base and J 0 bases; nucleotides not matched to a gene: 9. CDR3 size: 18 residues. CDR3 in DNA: TGTGCCACCAGCAGAGGGTGGGGGACAGAAATAGCCAAAAACATTCAGTACTTC. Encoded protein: CATSRGWGTEIAKNIQYF.

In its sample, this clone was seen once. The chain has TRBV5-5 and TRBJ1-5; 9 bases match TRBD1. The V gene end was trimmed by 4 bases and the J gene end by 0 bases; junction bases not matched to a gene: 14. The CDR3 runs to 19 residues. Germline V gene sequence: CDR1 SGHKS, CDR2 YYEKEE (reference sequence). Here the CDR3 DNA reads TGTGCCAGCAGCCCCGTCGGGCTGGGACAGGGACCTAGCAATCAGCCCCAGCATTTT. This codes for CASSPVGLGQGPSNQPQHF.

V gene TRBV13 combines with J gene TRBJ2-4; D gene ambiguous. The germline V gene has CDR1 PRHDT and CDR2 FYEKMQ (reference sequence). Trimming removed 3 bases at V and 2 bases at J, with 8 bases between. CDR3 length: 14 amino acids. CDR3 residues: CASSLQETKNIQYF. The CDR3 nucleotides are TGTGCCAGCAGCTTGCAGGAAACCAAAAACATTCAGTACTTC.

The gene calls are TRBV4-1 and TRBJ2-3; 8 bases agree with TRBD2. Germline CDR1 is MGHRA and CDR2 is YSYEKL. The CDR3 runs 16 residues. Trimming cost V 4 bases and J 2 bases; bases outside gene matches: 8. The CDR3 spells CASSRTPSGLTDTQYF. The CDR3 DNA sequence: TGCGCCAGCAGCCGTACGCCTAGCGGGCTCACAGATACGCAGTATTTT.

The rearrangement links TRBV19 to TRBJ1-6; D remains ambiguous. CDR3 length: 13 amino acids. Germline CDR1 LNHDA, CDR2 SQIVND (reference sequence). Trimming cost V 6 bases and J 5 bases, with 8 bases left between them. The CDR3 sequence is CASRRKDNSPLHF. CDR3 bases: TGTGCCAGTAGGAGGAAGGATAATTCACCCCTCCACTTT.

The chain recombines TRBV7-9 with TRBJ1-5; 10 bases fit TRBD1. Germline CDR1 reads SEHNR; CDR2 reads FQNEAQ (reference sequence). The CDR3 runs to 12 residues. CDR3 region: CSGQGGNQPQHF. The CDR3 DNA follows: TGTTCCGGACAGGGGGGCAATCAGCCCCAGCATTTT.

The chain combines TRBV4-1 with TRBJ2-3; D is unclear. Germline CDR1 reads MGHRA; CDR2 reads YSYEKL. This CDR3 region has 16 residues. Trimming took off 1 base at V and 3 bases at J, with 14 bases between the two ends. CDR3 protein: CASSQATTVRTDTQYF. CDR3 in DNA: TGCGCCAGCAGCCAAGCCACCACAGTCAGGACAGATACGCAGTATTTT.